This is a list of T cell receptor beta chains from one sample in a study of T-cell reconstitution after alpha-beta-depleted transplantation in children. In TCRdb, the PCR reads were re-called with MiXCR into one record per CDR3 protein. The table has some 200,000 distinct CDR3 sequences, 7% to 9% seen once. Sample: PBMCs, mostly from graft donor cells, taken 360 days after TCRalphabeta/CD19-depleted stem cell transplant. The receptors stem from a male patient between 2 and 10 years old who had a stem cell transplant for acute myeloid leukemia, so the T cells may come from the graft donor. Each CDR3 is given with its conserved first and last residue. The D gene is left open where the match is weak. For some rows the clone size is stated as once, few or many, or as a class when expanded; others skip it.

>TRBJ2-4|TRBV4-3|TRBD1|many
TGCGCCAGCAGCCAAGAATCCGGGACAGGGGGCATCATTCAGTACTTC
CASSQESGTGGIIQYF
>TRBJ2-7|TRBV11-2|.|.
TGTGCCAGCAGCTATGACAGTACCCCCTACGAGTGGCAGTACTTC
CASSYDSTPYEWQYF
>TRBJ2-3|TRBV21-1|.|many
TGTGCCAGCAGCAAAGTGAAGACTAGCGGGAGCCGCACAGATACGCAGTATTTT
CASSKVKTSGSRTDTQYF
>TRBJ2-5|TRBV9|TRBD1|.
TGTGCCAGCAGCAAACGAGACAGGGCCTTCCTCCAAGAGACCCAGTACTTC
CASSKRDRAFLQETQYF
>TRBJ2-7|TRBV4-3|TRBD2|few
TGCGCCAGCAGCCAAGATAAGGCTAGCGGGACCTACGAGCAGTACTTC
CASSQDKASGTYEQYF
>TRBJ2-2|TRBV5-1|TRBD2|.
TGCGCCAGCAGCCGAGGGACTAGCGGCGTGACCGGGGAGCTGTTTTTT
CASSRGTSGVTGELFF
>TRBJ2-1|TRBV7-6|.|.
TGTGCCAGCGGGTTCCCCCGCGGCAATGAGCAGTTCTTC
CASGFPRGNEQFF
>TRBJ1-5|TRBV12-3/TRBV12-4|.|.
TGTGCCAGCAGTGCCCGCTGGTCTTATAGCAATCAGCCCCAGCATTTT
CASSARWSYSNQPQHF
>TRBJ2-3|TRBV12-3/TRBV12-4|TRBD2|.
TGTGCCAGCAAAAGCGGGGAAAGCACAGATACGCAGTATTTT
CASKSGESTDTQYF
>TRBJ2-5|TRBV7-2|TRBD1|many
TGTGCCAGCAGGTCTCCAGGGGGCGGGGAGACCCAGTACTTC
CASRSPGGGETQYF
>TRBJ2-1|TRBV9|.|many
TGTGCCAGCAGCAGAAGGGACAATGAGCAGTTCTTC
CASSRRDNEQFF
>TRBJ2-5|TRBV2|.|.
TGTGCCAGCAGCCGGGCCCCCTTATCAAGGGAGACCCAGTACTTC
CASSRAPLSRETQYF
>TRBJ1-5|TRBV20-1|TRBD1|few
TGCAGTGCTAGCCCCGGGACAGGGGGCAATCAGCCCCAGCATTTT
CSASPGTGGNQPQHF
>TRBJ2-3|TRBV12-3/TRBV12-4|TRBD1|few
TGTGCCAGCAGTTGGTGGACAGGGGGCACAGATACGCAGTATTTT
CASSWWTGGTDTQYF
>TRBJ2-2|TRBV5-1|TRBD2|many
TGCGCCAGCAGCTTGGCCGTACTAGCGGGTAACACCGGGGAGCTGTTTTTT
CASSLAVLAGNTGELFF
>TRBJ2-3|TRBV5-1|TRBD2|few
TGCGCCAGCAGCTTGGCCCTAGCGGGAGGGCCAGATACGCAGTATTTT
CASSLALAGGPDTQYF
>TRBJ2-3|TRBV12-3/TRBV12-4|.|many
TGTGCCAGCAGTACGCCCTGGGGTAGCACAGATACGCAGTATTTT
CASSTPWGSTDTQYF
>TRBJ1-2|TRBV12-3/TRBV12-4|.|many
TGTGCCAGCACCGTCATCCCTAACTATGGCTACACCTTC
CASTVIPNYGYTF
>TRBJ2-2|TRBV15|.|.
TGTGCCACAACCCGGGGCGCGAACACCGGGGAGCTGTTTTTT
CATTRGANTGELFF
>TRBJ2-2|TRBV12-3/TRBV12-4|TRBD2|many
TGTGCCAGCAGTTCCCGGACTAGCGGGAAGACCGGGGAGCTGTTTTTT
CASSSRTSGKTGELFF
>TRBJ2-1|TRBV4-3|.|.
TGCGCCAGCAGCCAAGAGTGGGATAGCTCTGGGTATGAGCAGTTCTTC
CASSQEWDSSGYEQFF
>TRBJ2-5|TRBV29-1|.|many
TGCAGCGTTGGGCCAAGGGGGACCCAGTACTTC
CSVGPRGTQYF
>TRBJ2-7|TRBV4-3|TRBD1|many
TGCGCCAGCAGAACAGGGGTCTCCTACGAGCAGTACTTC
CASRTGVSYEQYF
>TRBJ2-7|TRBV5-1|TRBD1|few
TGCGCCAGCAGCCCGGGACAGGGTCTCTACGAGCAGTACTTC
CASSPGQGLYEQYF
>TRBJ2-1|TRBV29-1|TRBD1|.
TGCAGCGTGCTCCGGGACAGGGTGGTCAATGAGCAGTTCTTC
CSVLRDRVVNEQFF
>TRBJ1-1|TRBV5-1|.|.
TGCGCCAGCAGCCCGGGAGGGACGGGCAACACTGAAGCTTTCTTT
CASSPGGTGNTEAFF
>TRBJ2-7|TRBV12-3/TRBV12-4|.|.
TGTGCCAGCAGTTTTCAGGGACCGAGATACGAGCAGTACTTC
CASSFQGPRYEQYF
>TRBJ2-7|TRBV6-7|.|many
TGTGCCAGCAGCGCCGTTTACGAGCAGTACTTC
CASSAVYEQYF
>TRBJ2-7|TRBV4-1|.|.
TGCGCCAGCAGCCAAGAACGACGGGAGTACATCTCGGAGCAGTACTTC
CASSQERREYISEQYF
>TRBJ2-7|TRBV7-9|.|.
TGTGCCAGCAGCTTAGTTATCCCAGCAGACGAGCAGTACTTC
CASSLVIPADEQYF
>TRBJ2-5|TRBV5-1|.|many
TGCGCCAGCAGCTTGGTGGCAGACCGACAAGAGACCCAGTACTTC
CASSLVADRQETQYF
>TRBJ2-3|TRBV20-1|TRBD2|many
TGCAGTGCTCCCCCGGGACTAGAGGATACGCAGTATTTT
CSAPPGLEDTQYF
>TRBJ2-1|TRBV29-1|.|many
TGCAGCGTTGAATCCTCTAGCGCCAGCTCCTACAATGAGCAGTTCTTC
CSVESSSASSYNEQFF
>TRBJ2-7|TRBV5-1|TRBD2|many
TGCGCCAGCAGCTTCCTTAGTCTAGCGGGAGCGTACGAGCAGTACTTC
CASSFLSLAGAYEQYF
>TRBJ2-2|TRBV12-3/TRBV12-4|.|many
TGTGCCAGCTCGTTCCGGGGGATCACGAACACCGGGGAGCTGTTTTTT
CASSFRGITNTGELFF
>TRBJ2-3|TRBV6-1|TRBD2|many
TGTGCCAGCAGTGAGACTAGCGGGCTGCCAGATACGCAGTATTTT
CASSETSGLPDTQYF
>TRBJ2-5|TRBV7-9|TRBD2|.
TGTGCCAGCAGCTTATATTCAGCGGGAGGTGAGACCCAGTACTTC
CASSLYSAGGETQYF
>TRBJ1-1|TRBV5-1|.|many
TGCGCCAGCAGCTCAGGGGACAACTTGAGCACTGAAGCTTTCTTT
CASSSGDNLSTEAFF
>TRBJ2-2|TRBV12-3/TRBV12-4|TRBD2|few
TGTGCCAGCACCTACTTAGCGGGGGGACCCAACACCGGGGAGCTGTTTTTT
CASTYLAGGPNTGELFF
>TRBJ2-7|TRBV7-9|TRBD2|.
TGTGCCAGCAGCCTGGGACTAGCTTTCTCCTCGTCCTACGAGCAGTACTTC
CASSLGLAFSSSYEQYF
>TRBJ2-7|TRBV20-1|TRBD2|.
TGCAGTGCTAGATCTAGCGGAACCTACGAGCAGTACTTC
CSARSSGTYEQYF
>TRBJ2-7|TRBV7-8|.|.
TGTGCCAGCAGCTTAAGCCGAGACATGAAGAGCTCCTACGAGCAGTACTTC
CASSLSRDMKSSYEQYF
>TRBJ2-5|TRBV5-1|.|few
TGCGCCAGCGCCCCCCCCTCCCAAGAGACCCAGTACTTC
CASAPPSQETQYF
>TRBJ2-7|TRBV20-1|TRBD1|few
TGCAGTGCTAGAGATGGACAGGGGGCTGGCGAGCAGTACTTC
CSARDGQGAGEQYF
>TRBJ2-7|TRBV7-9|.|many
TGTGCCAGCAGCTTAGTAGGCCCCGGGGGCGAGCAGTACTTC
CASSLVGPGGEQYF
>TRBJ1-1|TRBV5-8|TRBD1|few
TGTGCCAGCAGCTGGGACAGGGGACTTGCTGAAGCTTTCTTT
CASSWDRGLAEAFF
>TRBJ2-3|TRBV20-1|.|.
TGCAGTGCTAATCGGGCTGCTAGCACAGATACGCAGTATTTT
CSANRAASTDTQYF
>TRBJ2-5|TRBV5-1|.|few
TGCGCCAGCAGCAGGGGACGGGACCAAGAGACCCAGTACTTC
CASSRGRDQETQYF
>TRBJ1-1|TRBV20-1|TRBD1|.
TGCAGTGCAAGAGGGGACAGGGAAGCTTTCTTT
CSARGDREAFF
>TRBJ2-7|TRBV20-1|.|.
TGCAGTGCTAGAATGGAGGGGAGCTCCTACGAGCAGTACTTC
CSARMEGSSYEQYF
>TRBJ1-1|TRBV5-1|.|many
TGCGCCAGCAGCTTCCACAGGGTTCCCACTGAAGCTTTCTTT
CASSFHRVPTEAFF
>TRBJ2-3|TRBV18|TRBD1|.
TGTGCCAGCTCAACCGACAGGGAAAGCACAGATACGCAGTATTTT
CASSTDRESTDTQYF
>TRBJ2-3|TRBV12-3/TRBV12-4|TRBD2|many
TGTGCCAGCAGTTCCTCGGGACTAGTCCCTGGTACGCAGTATTTT
CASSSSGLVPGTQYF
>TRBJ2-1|TRBV4-1|.|.
TGCGCCAGCAGCGAGCTGATGGGTATGCATGAGCAGTTCTTC
CASSELMGMHEQFF
>TRBJ1-1|TRBV7-9|TRBD1|many
TGTGCCAGCAGCGTCCCCGGGACAGGGGTCTTTGAAGCTTTCTTT
CASSVPGTGVFEAFF
>TRBJ1-5|TRBV6-5|.|.
TGTGCCAGCAGTTACCCCGTGGGTGGGGCAGGGTTTCAGCCCCAGCATTTT
CASSYPVGGAGFQPQHF
>TRBJ2-3|TRBV7-2|.|.
TGTGCCAGCAGCCCCGTGACGGGAGTGAGAAATACGCAGTATTTT
CASSPVTGVRNTQYF
>TRBJ2-7|TRBV10-3|TRBD1|many
TGTGCCATCAGTGTTTCAAGACAGGGCTACGAGCAGTACTTC
CAISVSRQGYEQYF
>TRBJ2-1|TRBV24-1|TRBD1|many
TGTGCCACCTCCTTAGGGGGCGAGGGCAATGAGCAGTTCTTC
CATSLGGEGNEQFF